The clone carrying this T cell receptor beta chain was detected many times. Additional DNA sequences in this sample encode the identical CDR3. This sample stems from a study of radiation and T cells in renal cell carcinoma. Assay used: immunoSEQ multiplex PCR; TCRdb lists only in-frame clones, some missing. The sample contains some 70,000 clones, more than 75% of which appear only once. Sample time point: blood 2 weeks post-SBRT. Documented treatment: 15 Gy SBRT to primary tumor, nephrectomy 4 weeks later. V lost 2 bases, J lost 1 base, and 1 base stayed unmatched. The germline V gene has CDR1 PRHDT and CDR2 FYEKMQ (reference sequence). CDR3 length: 14 residues.

This rearrangement joins TRBV13 to TRBJ1-1; 7 bases align to TRBD1. This TCR derives from a man aged 55 to 70 with renal cell carcinoma. Sequencing used blood, obtained from a patient whose treatment included radiotherapy and nephrectomy. The CDR3 bases are TGTGCCAGCAGCTTACGACAGGGGAACACTGAAGCTTTCTTT. Translating it yields CASSLRQGNTEAFF.